Listed here are 11 T cell receptor beta chains from one sample, sequenced in a study of blood T cell repertoires in COVID-19. Measured with immunoSEQ multiplex PCR; TCRdb has only the in-frame clones, and not every one. The sample shows roughly 230,000 clones, nearly 90% of them seen only once. Sequencing was performed on peripheral blood. Source of these receptors: a woman aged 40 to 50 who had recovered from COVID-19.

The V gene is TRBV3-1 (or the pseudogene TRBV3-2), the J gene TRBJ2-7, with 7 bases fitting TRBD1. The germline V gene has CDR1 LGHDT and CDR2 YNNKEL (reference sequence). The CDR3 loop spans 14 amino acids. V dropped 3 bases and J dropped 6; count of bases not matched to a gene: 8. The CDR3 protein is CASSQGQPGGEQYV. The CDR3 DNA sequence: TGTGCCAGCAGCCAGGGACAGCCAGGAGGCGAGCAGTACGTC.

The chain employs TRBV9 and TRBJ1-6; 10 bases line up with TRBD1. CDR1 and CDR2 (germline): SGDLS, YYNGEE. There are 16 residues in the CDR3. The V gene end was trimmed by 2 bases and the J gene end by 8 bases; junction bases not matched to a gene: 7. The CDR3 sequence: CASSVLAGTGDSPLHF. The CDR3 bases are TGTGCCAGCAGCGTTTTAGCCGGGACAGGGGATTCACCCCTCCACTTT.

The chain uses TRBV9 and TRBJ2-7; the D is unclear. Trimming shortened V by 5 bases and J by 0 bases, and 18 bases separated the two germline ends. CDR1 is SGDLS, CDR2 YYNGEE, per germline. The CDR3 length is 16 residues. The CDR3 reads CASSVGSSWSSYEQYF. The DNA of the CDR3 is TGTGCCAGCAGTGTCGGGTCTTCATGGAGCTCCTACGAGCAGTACTTC.

The chain joins TRBV6-2 or TRBV6-3 to TRBJ2-7; D ambiguous. CDR1 is MNHEY, CDR2 SVGEGT, per germline. The V gene lost 2 bases and the J gene lost 6 bases, with 14 bases spanning the gap. This CDR3 comprises 14 residues. CDR3 in DNA: TGTGCCAGCAGTTACGACTCCCGATTCGGCGAGCAGTACGTC. Its protein is CASSYDSRFGEQYV.

The chain employs TRBV6-6 and TRBJ2-2; TRBD2 agrees at 9 bases. This CDR3 region has 16 residues. V lost 4 bases to trimming and J lost 0 bases; unmatched junction nucleotides: 3. Germline V CDR1 and CDR2: MNHNY, SVGAGI (reference sequence). CDR3 bases: TGTGCCAGCAGTTTGCGGGGGGGGACGAACACCGGGGAGCTGTTTTTT. Translating gives CASSLRGGTNTGELFF.

V and J are TRBV5-1 and TRBJ1-2; 10 bases are shared with TRBD1. Germline V gene sequence: CDR1 SGHRS, CDR2 YFSETQ. The ends lost 5 bases at V and 5 bases at J; junction bases unmatched: 3. The CDR3 runs 13 residues. The CDR3 loop reads CASREGQGYGYTF. The CDR3 region has the DNA TGCGCCAGCAGGGAGGGACAGGGGTATGGCTACACCTTC.

The chain couples TRBV6-2 or TRBV6-3 to TRBJ2-5; no firm D call. This CDR3 has 13 residues. The germline V and J ends were trimmed by 4 bases and 2 bases, with 8 bases remaining between them. Germline CDR1 is MNHEY and CDR2 is SVGEGT. The CDR3 loop reads CASSSDLQETQYF. The CDR3 DNA follows: TGTGCCAGCAGTTCAGACTTACAAGAGACCCAGTACTTC.

J is TRBJ1-5 and V is TRBV6-2 or TRBV6-3, with no clear D. This CDR3 has 12 amino acids. In germline, CDR1 is MNHEY, CDR2 SVGEGT. Trimming pared 2 bases from V and 4 bases from J, leaving 3 bases between. CDR3 amino acids: CASSYQNQPQHF. The CDR3, as DNA: TGTGCCAGCAGTTACCAGAATCAGCCCCAGCATTTT.

The chain links TRBV25-1 to TRBJ2-1, with TRBD2 matching 7 bases. Germline lookup yields CDR1 MGHDK and CDR2 SYGVNS. Trimming took 0 bases from V and 5 from J; bases not matched to a gene: 10. The CDR3 has 17 amino acids. The CDR3 coding sequence is TGTGCCAGCAGTGAATATTTCCTAGCGGAGGGGAACAATGAGCAGTTCTTC. This encodes CASSEYFLAEGNNEQFF.

The chain is built from TRBV7-3 and TRBJ2-2; TRBD2 might be the D (6 bases). Deletions cut 5 bases from V and 2 bases from J, with 15 bases between. The CDR3 loop spans 16 amino acids. Germline V gene data show CDR1 as SGHTA and CDR2 as FQGTGA. CDR3 amino acids: CASSPKGGANTGELFF. The CDR3 bases are TGTGCCAGCAGCCCCAAGGGCGGGGCCAACACCGGGGAGCTGTTTTTT.

This clone is a singleton in its sample. The J gene is TRBJ2-5, the V gene TRBV13; the match to TRBD2 covers 12 bases. There are 17 residues in the CDR3. Germline V gene lookup returns CDR1 PRHDT and CDR2 FYEKMQ (reference sequence). With V trimmed by 4 bases and J by 4 bases, 10 bases remained unmatched. The DNA for the CDR3 is TGTGCCAGCAGCTCTCCGACTAGCGGGAGCCGTAGAGAGACCCAGTACTTC. It specifies CASSSPTSGSRRETQYF.